This T cell receptor beta chain was sequenced in a study of T cell repertoires in cytomegalovirus infection. A few counts support this clonotype. The target antigen is unknown. Germline V lookup: CDR1 ENHRY, CDR2 SYGVKD. Trimming took 3 bases from V and 0 from J, leaving 12 bases between them. The CDR3 extends over 15 amino acids. TCRdb re-analysed the reads in MiXCR, keeping a single row per CDR3 protein. The table has just over 300,000 distinct CDR3 sequences, roughly 15% seen once. Study-wide results and caveats: Dominating the ex vivo response were HLA-C-restricted CMV-specific TCR beta clonotypes. Summed public TCR beta family frequency identified CMV carriers bearing the relevant HLA.

The sample taken for sequencing was PBMCs. The clonotype comes from a human donor in good health (CMV status not recorded). Some clones in this sample may be carry-over from other donors' samples. This sequence joins TRBV10-3 and TRBJ2-7; either TRBD1 or TRBD2 may fit D (5 bases each). CDR3 residues: CAISEWDGSSYEQYF. CDR3 sequence (DNA): TGTGCCATCAGTGAATGGGACGGTAGCTCCTACGAGCAGTACTTC.